These T cell receptor beta chains were read from a single sample in a study of blood T cell repertoires in COVID-19. Data came from immunoSEQ multiplex PCR; TCRdb stores just in-frame clones and leaves some out. The sample includes tens of thousands of clones, roughly 90% of them seen just once. The sequenced material came from peripheral blood. These receptors originate from a man aged 50-59 years with acute or convalescent COVID-19. The conserved cysteine and the conserved F or W are not part of the CDR3 here.

TRBV5-5	TRBJ2-3	ASSLQRGRTDTQY
TRBV9	TRBJ2-5	ASSTSRPGGGETQY
TRBV11-2	TRBJ1-4	ASSLGQGRNLNEKLF
TRBV27	TRBJ1-6	ASTPITGGNSPLH
TRBV6-5	TRBJ1-3	ASRRVGGNTIY
TRBV3-1/TRBV3-2	TRBJ1-5	ASSPGQGNQPQH
TRBV7-9	TRBJ1-6	ASSFIAYSPLH
TRBV4-1	TRBJ1-1	ASSQVGGRDTEAF
TRBV6-5	TRBJ2-7	ASSLQGGVDEQY
TRBV6-6	TRBJ2-6	ASSSGVAGANVLT
TRBV2	TRBJ1-2	ASSEGTDYYGYT
TRBV6-4	TRBJ2-4	ASSDSIQGLAKNIQY
TRBV11-1	TRBJ2-5	ASSLGAGAEAETQY
TRBV9	TRBJ1-6	ASSPHRGSPLH
TRBV19	TRBJ1-1	ASSPRDRARTEAF
TRBV7-2	TRBJ1-5	ASSLAGQVNQPQH
TRBV19	TRBJ1-6	ASSMRTGGDSPLH
TRBV5-1	TRBJ1-1	ASSLDGANTEAF
TRBV18	TRBJ1-3	ASSPSRVVKGNTIY
TRBV11-2	TRBJ2-1	ASTPQTSQVNEQF
TRBV4-1	TRBJ1-2	ASSQEGARLT
TRBV6-5	TRBJ1-4	ASSYSDRAGEKLF
TRBV24-1	TRBJ2-1	ATSDPNRGPKYNEQF
TRBV7-6	TRBJ1-1	ASSRSPGQVTEAF
TRBV29-1	TRBJ1-1	SVEKRLDTEAF
TRBV5-1	TRBJ2-3	ASSFQRGGRDTQY
TRBV7-2	TRBJ2-1	ASSLAPRGINEQF
TRBV7-9	TRBJ2-2	ASSSPVIANTGELF
TRBV11-2	TRBJ2-2	ASSLVLWHNTGELF
TRBV11-2	TRBJ2-3	ASSLTLAEPTDTQY
TRBV18	TRBJ2-1	ASSPPQGPSSYNEQF
TRBV5-1	TRBJ1-1	ASSVDRDVEAF
TRBV28	TRBJ1-2	ASSLASQNNYGYT
TRBV14	TRBJ2-1	ASSPVHYTSYNEQF
TRBV29-1	TRBJ1-2	SVGQGRDYGYT
TRBV4-1	TRBJ1-6	ASSQVAVNSPLH
TRBV27	TRBJ2-7	ASSDRTGGYEQY
TRBV5-1	TRBJ2-5	ASSLGTGEKTQY
TRBV4-1	TRBJ2-7	ASSQLSSGNYEQY
TRBV9	TRBJ2-2	ASSVDRGVLSTGELF
TRBV5-8	TRBJ2-3	ASSPGLGDTDTQY
TRBV5-8	TRBJ1-2	ASSLYTGGTGGYT
TRBV23-1	TRBJ2-7	ARGQGDEQY
TRBV7-2	TRBJ2-5	ASSFPRTGGRETQY
TRBV9	TRBJ1-1	ASSLPPTGGDTEAF
TRBV27	TRBJ1-6	ASSLSKGVPLH